A single sample is the source of the 29 T cell receptor beta chains below, sequenced in a study of T cell changes during pregnancy in multiple sclerosis. Sequencing used immunoSEQ multiplex PCR; TCRdb keeps in-frame clones, though not all of them. The table has about 94,000 clones, approximately 94% seen once. The sequencing here drew on peripheral blood, taken in the third trimester of pregnancy. Receptors were obtained from a female donor with multiple sclerosis, enrolled in a pregnancy study.

The chain recombines TRBV5-5 with TRBJ1-5; the D gene is possibly TRBD1 (5 bases). The CDR3 covers 15 residues. In germline, CDR1 is SGHKS, CDR2 YYEKEE (reference sequence). Trimming took off 4 bases at V and 3 bases at J, with 14 bases between the two ends. The CDR3 DNA sequence: TGTGCCAGCAGCCTCGGACAAGGGTACAATCAGCCCCAGCATTTT. This gives the protein CASSLGQGYNQPQHF.

The chain joins TRBV10-3 to TRBJ2-1; a weak D match, TRBD2 (5 bases). Germline values: CDR1 ENHRY, CDR2 SYGVKD. The CDR3 is 13 residues long. The V end lost 0 bases, the J end lost 10 bases, and 10 bases lay between the germline ends. The CDR3 region has the DNA TGTGCCATCAGTGAGTCGGAGGCCGGAGAGCAGTTCTTC. It yields the protein CAISESEAGEQFF.

The J gene is TRBJ2-3, the V gene TRBV2; D perhaps matches TRBD1 (6 bases). V was shortened by 6 bases and J by 1 base, with 17 bases between the two germline ends. The CDR3 runs 16 residues. From germline, CDR1 is SNHLY and CDR2 FYNNEI. The CDR3 loop reads CASRGPRGGRTDTQYF. CDR3 coding DNA: TGTGCCAGCAGGGGCCCCCGAGGGGGTCGCACAGATACGCAGTATTTT. The full variable domain, with the rest looked up from reference TRBV2 and TRBJ2-3, is EPEVTQTPSHQVTQMGQEVILRCVPISNHLYFYWYRQILGQKVEFLVSFYNNEISEKSEIFDDQFSVERPDGSNFTLKIRSTKLEDSAMYFCASRGPRGGRTDTQYFGPGTRLTVL.

In its sample, this clone was seen once. This chain joins TRBV7-2 and TRBJ2-5, with D possibly being TRBD1 (6 bases). V was cut by 3 bases and J by 5 bases, with 13 bases left in between. Germline lookup yields CDR1 SGHTA and CDR2 FQGNSA. The length of the CDR3 is 14 residues. In DNA form, the CDR3 reads TGTGCCAGCAGCTTGGCAGGGGCAGGGGAGACCCAGTACTTC. Residues: CASSLAGAGETQYF.

V gene TRBV10-3 combines with J gene TRBJ2-5; 9 bases are a match to TRBD2. The CDR3 contains 15 residues. V lost 6 bases to trimming and J lost 1 base; unmatched junction nucleotides: 6. CDR1 ENHRY and CDR2 SYGVKD come from the germline V gene. The CDR3 sequence: CAISRFSGGQETQYF. The CDR3, as DNA: TGTGCCATCAGCCGTTTTAGCGGGGGCCAAGAGACCCAGTACTTC.

The rearrangement uses TRBV11-3 and TRBJ2-2, with a tentative D call TRBD1 (5 bases). Trimming shortened V by 1 base and J by 0 bases, and 15 bases separated the two germline ends. The germline V gene encodes CDR1 SGHNT and CDR2 YENEEA. The CDR3 loop spans 18 amino acids. The CDR3 loop reads CASSLGGSWSANTGELFF. The DNA for the CDR3 is TGTGCCAGCAGCTTAGGGGGCAGTTGGTCGGCGAACACCGGGGAGCTGTTTTTT.

This clone was observed a single time. V gene TRBV2 combines with J gene TRBJ2-5; D is undetermined. This CDR3 region has 17 residues. Deletions cut 1 base from V and 0 bases from J, with 15 bases between. Germline V gives CDR1 SNHLY, CDR2 FYNNEI. The DNA for the CDR3 is TGTGCCAGCAGTGAAGGAGTTCGAGTGATATACCAAGAGACCCAGTACTTC. Encoded protein: CASSEGVRVIYQETQYF.

The CDR3 nucleotides read TGTGCCAGCAGCGTTTTAACTACAGGGGTAGAGACCCAGTACTTC. As protein: CASSVLTTGVETQYF. The chain couples TRBV6-1 to TRBJ2-5; 7 bases are shared with TRBD1. This CDR3 is built from 15 residues. CDR1 and CDR2 (germline): MNHNS, SASEGT. V lost 6 bases, J lost 4 bases, and 11 bases stayed unmatched.

The chain joins TRBV11-2 to TRBJ2-2; TRBD2 agrees at 8 bases. The V gene end was trimmed by 1 base and the J gene end by 5 bases; junction bases not matched to a gene: 9. Germline CDR1 reads SGHAT; CDR2 reads FQNNGV. CDR3 length: 17 residues. The DNA for the CDR3 is TGTGCCAGCAGCTTAGTAGGTAGCGGGAAGTTAACCGGGGAGCTGTTTTTT. Translated, it gives CASSLVGSGKLTGELFF.

In its sample, this clone was seen once. CDR3 nucleotides: TGTGCCAGTAGTATGGGGGGGAACTCCTACGAGCAGTACTTC. Its protein product is CASSMGGNSYEQYF. This chain uses TRBV19 with TRBJ2-7; 7 bases align to TRBD2. CDR1 and CDR2 (germline): LNHDA, SQIVND (reference sequence). The J segment lost 0 bases and the V segment lost 3 bases, leaving 2 bases of the junction unmatched. There are 14 residues in the CDR3.

V and J are TRBV19 and TRBJ2-4, with 12 bases identical to TRBD1. V lost 2 bases to trimming and J lost 8 bases; unmatched junction nucleotides: 7. CDR1 is LNHDA, CDR2 SQIVND, per germline (reference sequence). The CDR3 consists of 16 residues. CDR3 DNA sequence: TGTGCCAGTAGTATAACGGGACAGGGGGCTTTTGACATTCAGTACTTC. Residues: CASSITGQGAFDIQYF.

This clone was seen just once. This rearrangement joins TRBV7-9 to TRBJ2-5; D not certain. Trimming removed 1 base at V and 0 bases at J, with 9 bases between. Germline CDR1 SEHNR, CDR2 FQNEAQ (reference sequence). The CDR3 has 15 residues. The CDR3 DNA follows: TGTGCCAGCAGCTTAGTACCCGAGTACCAAGAGACCCAGTACTTC. It specifies CASSLVPEYQETQYF.

V and J are TRBV6-4 and TRBJ2-1; 9 bases fit TRBD1. V lost 5 bases and J lost 10; bases outside the gene matches: 18. The CDR3 runs 17 residues. Per the germline V gene, CDR1 is MRHNA and CDR2 is SNTAGT. CDR3 in amino acids: CASSLYGDRVRNDEQFF. CDR3 bases: TGTGCCAGCAGTTTATACGGGGACAGGGTCAGGAATGACGAGCAGTTCTTC.

This chain links TRBV7-8 with TRBJ1-4; 7 bases align to TRBD1. Germline values: CDR1 SGHVS, CDR2 FQNEAQ. J lost 5 bases, V lost 5 bases, and 14 bases had no gene match. The CDR3 sequence is 17 residues long. In nucleotides, the CDR3 is TGTGCCAGCAGCCCTAAGCTTCCAGGGGGAACGAATGAAAAACTGTTTTTT. Translating it yields CASSPKLPGGTNEKLFF.

The chain links TRBV7-9 to TRBJ2-2; 7 nucleotides match TRBD1. The CDR3 totals 18 residues. The V and J ends lost 3 bases and 0 bases, in that order; junction bases with no gene match: 10. The V gene's germline CDR1 is SEHNR and CDR2 FQNEAQ (reference sequence). This CDR3 reads CASSFLISGTANTGELFF. CDR3 in DNA: TGTGCCAGCAGCTTCCTTATTTCCGGGACAGCGAACACCGGGGAGCTGTTTTTT.

The chain has TRBV19 and TRBJ2-3; possibly TRBD2 for D (5 bases). The CDR3 runs to 13 residues. Trimming pared 1 base from V and 7 bases from J, leaving 9 bases between. Germline CDR1 reads LNHDA; CDR2 reads SQIVND (reference sequence). CDR3 sequence reads: CASSIVERNTQYF. CDR3 in DNA: TGTGCCAGTAGTATAGTCGAGCGGAATACGCAGTATTTT.

The rearrangement links TRBV19 to TRBJ1-5; weak D call: TRBD1 (5 bases). The CDR3 covers 15 residues. From germline, CDR1 is LNHDA and CDR2 SQIVND (reference sequence). With 1 base removed from V and 1 base from J, the gap between germline ends came to 8 bases. The CDR3 nucleotides are TGTGCCAGTAGTATAGTTCAGGGCAGCAATCAGCCCCAGCATTTT. Translated, it gives CASSIVQGSNQPQHF.

The rearrangement links TRBV7-9 to TRBJ1-2, with 7 positions matching TRBD1. The junction had 16 bases not matched to a gene; V was cut back by 4 bases and J by 2 bases. CDR3 length equals 18 residues. CDR1 SEHNR and CDR2 FQNEAQ come from the germline V gene (reference sequence). The chain's CDR3 is CASSSERVHTQGNYGYTF. DNA of the CDR3: TGTGCCAGCAGCTCCGAGAGGGTTCACACACAGGGGAACTATGGCTACACCTTC. Using reference TRBV7-9 and TRBJ1-2 for the parts outside the CDR3, the full variable domain is DTGVSQNPRHKITKRGQNVTFRCDPISEHNRLYWYRQTLGQGPEFLTYFQNEAQLEKSRLLSDRFSAERPKGSFSTLEIQRTEQGDSAMYLCASSSERVHTQGNYGYTFGSGTRLTVV.

The rearrangement links TRBV19 to TRBJ1-4, with 10 bases fitting TRBD1. CDR1 is LNHDA and CDR2 is SQIVND in the germline V gene (reference sequence). This CDR3 region has 14 residues. V dropped 3 bases and J dropped 6; count of bases not matched to a gene: 1. The CDR3 sequence is CASSMTGGHEKLFF. CDR3 coding DNA: TGTGCCAGTAGTATGACAGGGGGCCATGAAAAACTGTTTTTT.

Only one count was recorded for this clone. This sequence joins TRBV10-2 and TRBJ2-3, with D uncertain. This CDR3 contains 15 residues. Germline V gives CDR1 WSHSY, CDR2 SAAADI. Trimming removed 3 bases from V and 0 bases from J, with 10 bases in between. The CDR3 is CASSDSPPSTDTQYF. The CDR3 nucleotides read TGCGCCAGCAGTGATTCTCCTCCTAGCACAGATACGCAGTATTTT.

The V and J genes are TRBV28 and TRBJ1-5; D is uncertain. The germline V gene encodes CDR1 MDHEN and CDR2 SYDVKM. V lost 2 bases to trimming and J lost 6 bases, with 8 bases between them. CDR3 length: 13 residues. The CDR3 protein is CASSLELTQPQHF. The CDR3 DNA reads as TGTGCCAGCAGTTTAGAGTTAACTCAGCCCCAGCATTTT.

The chain carries TRBV9 and TRBJ1-1; weak D call: TRBD1 (5 bases). CDR1 and CDR2 (germline): SGDLS, YYNGEE. The CDR3 sequence is 13 residues long. Trimming removed 4 bases from V and 4 bases from J, with 11 bases in between. CDR3 region: CASSPQGGTEAFF. In nucleotides, the CDR3 is TGTGCCAGCAGCCCTCAGGGCGGCACTGAAGCTTTCTTT.

The chain combines TRBV28 with TRBJ2-3; maybe TRBD2 (5 bases). Looked up from germline, CDR1 is MDHEN and CDR2 is SYDVKM. The V end was cut by 7 bases, the J end by 2 bases, with 10 bases between. The CDR3 length is 13 residues. The DNA of the CDR3 is TGTGCCAGCACGGGGTTCTACACAGATACGCAGTATTTT. This translates into CASTGFYTDTQYF.

In its sample, this clone was seen once. CDR3 bases: TGTGCCAGCACCAGGGGCGGGAGCTCCTACGAGCAGTACTTC. Amino acid sequence: CASTRGGSSYEQYF. The chain joins TRBV28 to TRBJ2-7; possible D gene TRBD2, 7 bases. Between the trimmed V and J ends, which lost 7 bases and 0 bases, there was a span of 13 bases. This CDR3 spans 14 amino acids. Germline V gives CDR1 MDHEN, CDR2 SYDVKM.

The rearrangement joins TRBV7-9 to TRBJ2-5, with TRBD1 matching 8 bases. There are 14 residues in the CDR3. Losses at the gene ends were 5 bases for V and 5 bases for J; bases not matched to a gene: 7. CDR1 and CDR2 from the germline V gene are SEHNR and FQNEAQ (reference sequence). CDR3 sequence reads: CASSHQGAGETQYF. In DNA, the CDR3 is TGTGCCAGCAGCCACCAGGGGGCCGGGGAGACCCAGTACTTC.

The rearrangement links TRBV2 to TRBJ1-3; a weak D match, TRBD1 (6 bases). With 1 base removed from V and 0 bases from J, the gap between germline ends came to 16 bases. This CDR3 is built from 18 residues. Germline V CDR1 and CDR2: SNHLY, FYNNEI. CDR3 sequence (DNA): TGTGCCAGCAGTGAAGGGGGACACAAATTGAGCTCTGGAAACACCATATATTTT. This sequence encodes CASSEGGHKLSSGNTIYF.

This rearrangement joins TRBV19 to TRBJ2-5, with a tentative D call TRBD2 (6 bases). This CDR3 contains 15 residues. V was pared by 1 base and J by 2 bases, with 11 bases between. The germline gives CDR1 LNHDA, CDR2 SQIVND (reference sequence). CDR3 sequence reads: CASSIGGRPQETQYF. The CDR3 coding sequence is TGTGCCAGTAGTATAGGAGGGAGGCCGCAAGAGACCCAGTACTTC.

The chain combines TRBV25-1 with TRBJ2-7; TRBD1 aligns across 9 bases. The trim removed 6 bases at V and 2 bases at J, leaving 8 bases unmatched. The length of the CDR3 is 15 residues. Germline CDR1 is MGHDK and CDR2 is SYGVNS. The CDR3 nucleotides are TGTGCCAGCAGCATTCGGACAGGGGACCCCTACGAGCAGTACTTC. This translates into CASSIRTGDPYEQYF.

The V and J genes are TRBV6-1 and TRBJ2-3; TRBD2 matches 13 bases. Germline V CDR1 and CDR2: MNHNS, SASEGT. The V segment lost 4 bases and the J segment 2 bases; nucleotides outside the gene matches: 3. The CDR3 runs to 16 residues. The DNA for the CDR3 is TGTGCCAGCAGTGGACTAGCGGGAGGTTACACAGATACGCAGTATTTT. Its protein is CASSGLAGGYTDTQYF.